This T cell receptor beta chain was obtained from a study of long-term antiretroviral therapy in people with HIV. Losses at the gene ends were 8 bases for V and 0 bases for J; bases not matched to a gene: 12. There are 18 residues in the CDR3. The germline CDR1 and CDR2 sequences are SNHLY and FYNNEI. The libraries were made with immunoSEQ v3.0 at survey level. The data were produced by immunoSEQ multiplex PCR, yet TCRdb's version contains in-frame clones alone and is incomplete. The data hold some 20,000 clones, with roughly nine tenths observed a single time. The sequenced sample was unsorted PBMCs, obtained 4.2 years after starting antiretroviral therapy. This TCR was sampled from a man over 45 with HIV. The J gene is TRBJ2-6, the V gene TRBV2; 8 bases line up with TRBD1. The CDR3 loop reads CASLPGTGVPSGANVLTF. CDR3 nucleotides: TGTGCCAGCCTACCCGGGACAGGCGTCCCCTCTGGGGCCAACGTCCTGACTTTC.